The clone carrying this TCR beta chain was detected only a few times. The germline gives CDR1 LGHNA, CDR2 YSLEER. CDR3 length: 16 amino acids. Trimming cost V 1 base and J 8 bases; bases outside gene matches: 8. This entry is derived from a study of patients and donors after allogeneic stem cell transplantation. TCRdb reprocessed the RT-PCR reads with MiXCR, giving one entry per CDR3 protein. The sample holds approximately 200,000 distinct CDR3 sequences, roughly 38% seen once. The specimen sequenced was blood, either unsorted or a sorted T cell fraction (not recorded which). The clonotype was recovered from a human donor who was either an allogeneic HSCT recipient or a stem cell or donor lymphocyte infusion donor (not recorded which). It is not recorded whose cells these are; they may come from a transplant donor. This chain uses TRBV4-3 with TRBJ1-4; 9 bases line up with TRBD1. Here the CDR3 reads CASSQGGDREWEKLFF. DNA of the CDR3: TGCGCCAGCAGCCAAGGAGGGGACAGGGAATGGGAAAAACTGTTTTTT.